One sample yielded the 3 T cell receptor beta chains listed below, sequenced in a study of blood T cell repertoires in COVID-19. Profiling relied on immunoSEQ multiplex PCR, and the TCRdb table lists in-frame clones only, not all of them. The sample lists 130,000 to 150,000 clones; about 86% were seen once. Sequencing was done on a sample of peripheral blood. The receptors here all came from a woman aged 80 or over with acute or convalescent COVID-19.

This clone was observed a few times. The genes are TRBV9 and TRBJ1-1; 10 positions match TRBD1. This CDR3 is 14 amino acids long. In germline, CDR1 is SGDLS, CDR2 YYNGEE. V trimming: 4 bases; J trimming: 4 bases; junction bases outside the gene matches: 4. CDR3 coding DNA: TGTGCCAGCAGCCCGGGACAGGGGCGCACTGAAGCTTTCTTT. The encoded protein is CASSPGQGRTEAFF.

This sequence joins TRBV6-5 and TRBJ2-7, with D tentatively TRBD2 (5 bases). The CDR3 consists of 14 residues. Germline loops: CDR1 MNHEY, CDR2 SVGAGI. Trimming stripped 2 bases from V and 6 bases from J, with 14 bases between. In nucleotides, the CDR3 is TGTGCCAGCAGTTACGAGGATAAGGCGGGCGAGCAGTACTTC. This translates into CASSYEDKAGEQYF.

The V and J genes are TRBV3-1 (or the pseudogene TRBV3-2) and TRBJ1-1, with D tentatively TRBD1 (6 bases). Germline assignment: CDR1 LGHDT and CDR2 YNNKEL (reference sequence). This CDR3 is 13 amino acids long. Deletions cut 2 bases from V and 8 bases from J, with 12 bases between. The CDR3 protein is CASSQLGRGEAFF. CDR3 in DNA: TGTGCCAGCAGCCAACTCGGAAGGGGGGAAGCTTTCTTT.